This is a list of T cell receptor beta chains from one sample in a study of shared clonotypes between healthy human individuals. Generated by immunoSEQ multiplex PCR, the TCRdb table keeps only in-frame clones and is missing some. The sample yields a few million clones, just over 90% seen once. Material for sequencing was naive CD4+ T cells from PBMCs. The receptors were gathered from a man aged 18 to 30 in good health. Some clones in this sample may be carry-over from other donors' samples. Each CDR3 is given with its conserved first and last residue. The D gene is left open where the match is weak.

>TRBV11-1|TRBD2|TRBJ2-7
CASSLAGGPYEQYF
TGTGCCAGCAGCCTAGCGGGAGGCCCCTACGAGCAGTACTTC
>TRBV9|TRBD1|TRBJ2-3
CASRDIRDGQGADTQYF
TGTGCCAGCAGGGATATTAGGGATGGGCAGGGGGCAGATACGCAGTATTTT
>TRBV7-2|NA|TRBJ2-7
CASSLQVVHEQYF
TGTGCCAGCAGCCTACAAGTAGTCCACGAGCAGTACTTC
>TRBV28|TRBD2|TRBJ2-1
CASSKEAGSSYNEQFF
TGTGCCAGCAGTAAGGAAGCGGGGAGCTCCTACAATGAGCAGTTCTTC
>TRBV6-1|NA|TRBJ2-7
CASSEDPPWGNEQYF
TGTGCCAGCAGTGAAGATCCCCCTTGGGGAAACGAGCAGTACTTC
>TRBV7-2|TRBD1|TRBJ2-2
CASSPSDRAESPSGELFF
TGTGCCAGCAGCCCGTCGGACAGGGCCGAGAGCCCGTCCGGGGAGCTGTTTTTT
>TRBV11-2|TRBD1|TRBJ2-2
CASSLTGAVTGELFF
TGTGCCAGCAGCCTCACAGGGGCGGTCACCGGGGAGCTGTTTTTT
>TRBV19|TRBD1|TRBJ2-1
CASSIQTRGLTDNEQFF
TGTGCCAGTAGTATCCAGACCAGGGGGCTAACTGACAATGAGCAGTTCTTC
>TRBV7-9|NA|TRBJ1-3
CASSLIQGNTIYF
TGTGCCAGCAGCTTAATACAGGGAAACACCATATATTTT
>TRBV7-2|TRBD1|TRBJ2-1
CASSLGPGQGNNEQFF
TGTGCCAGCAGCTTAGGGCCGGGACAGGGTAACAATGAGCAGTTCTTC